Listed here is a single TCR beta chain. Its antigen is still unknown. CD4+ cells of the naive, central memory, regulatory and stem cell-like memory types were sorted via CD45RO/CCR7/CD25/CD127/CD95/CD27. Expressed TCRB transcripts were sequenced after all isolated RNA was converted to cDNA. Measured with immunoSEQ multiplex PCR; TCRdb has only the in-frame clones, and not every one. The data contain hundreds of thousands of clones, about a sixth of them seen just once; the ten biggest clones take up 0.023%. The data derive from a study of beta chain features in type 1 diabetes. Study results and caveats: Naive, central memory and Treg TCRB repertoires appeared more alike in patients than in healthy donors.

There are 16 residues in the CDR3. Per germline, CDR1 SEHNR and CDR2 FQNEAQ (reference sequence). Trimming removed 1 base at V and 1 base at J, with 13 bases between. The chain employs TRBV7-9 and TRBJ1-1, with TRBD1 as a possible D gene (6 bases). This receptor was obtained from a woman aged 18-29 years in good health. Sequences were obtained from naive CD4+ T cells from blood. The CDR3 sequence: CASSLGSGEGNTEAFF. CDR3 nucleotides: TGTGCCAGCAGCTTAGGGTCAGGGGAAGGGAACACTGAAGCTTTCTTT.